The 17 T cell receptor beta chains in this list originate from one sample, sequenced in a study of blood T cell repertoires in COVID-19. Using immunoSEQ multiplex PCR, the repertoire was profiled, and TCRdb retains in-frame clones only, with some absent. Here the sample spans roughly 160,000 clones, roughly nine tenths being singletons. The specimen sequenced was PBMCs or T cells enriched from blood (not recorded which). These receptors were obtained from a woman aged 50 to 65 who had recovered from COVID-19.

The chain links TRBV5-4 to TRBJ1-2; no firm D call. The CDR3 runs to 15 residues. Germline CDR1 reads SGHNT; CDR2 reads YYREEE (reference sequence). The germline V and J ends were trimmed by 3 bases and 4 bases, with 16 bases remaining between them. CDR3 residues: CASSSGSNGAYGYTF. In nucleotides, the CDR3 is TGTGCCAGCAGCTCGGGATCTAACGGCGCCTATGGCTACACCTTC.

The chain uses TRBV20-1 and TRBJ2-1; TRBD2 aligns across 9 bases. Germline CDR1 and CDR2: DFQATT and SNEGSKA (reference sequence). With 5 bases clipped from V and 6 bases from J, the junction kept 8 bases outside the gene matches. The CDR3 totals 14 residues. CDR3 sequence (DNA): TGCAGTGCTCGTGCTAGCGGGACGGGCAATGAGCAGTTCTTC. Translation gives CSARASGTGNEQFF.

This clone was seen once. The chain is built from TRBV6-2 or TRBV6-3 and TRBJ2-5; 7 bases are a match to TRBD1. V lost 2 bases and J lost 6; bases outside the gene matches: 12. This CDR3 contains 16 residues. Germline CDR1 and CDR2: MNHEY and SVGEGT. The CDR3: CASSYPGQALRKTQYF. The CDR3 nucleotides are TGTGCCAGCAGTTACCCTGGACAGGCTTTGCGGAAGACCCAGTACTTC.

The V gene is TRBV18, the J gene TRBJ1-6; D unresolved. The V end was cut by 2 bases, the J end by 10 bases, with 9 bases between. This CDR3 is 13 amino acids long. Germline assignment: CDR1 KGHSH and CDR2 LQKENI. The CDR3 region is CASSPSMRSPLHF. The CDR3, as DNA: TGTGCCAGCTCACCATCCATGAGGTCACCCCTCCACTTT.

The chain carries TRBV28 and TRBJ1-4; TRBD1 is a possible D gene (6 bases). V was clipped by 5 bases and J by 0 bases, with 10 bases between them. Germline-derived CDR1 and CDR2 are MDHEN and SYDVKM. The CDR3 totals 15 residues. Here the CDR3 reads CASSRQGSTNEKLFF. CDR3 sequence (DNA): TGTGCCAGCAGTCGCCAGGGGTCAACTAATGAAAAACTGTTTTTT. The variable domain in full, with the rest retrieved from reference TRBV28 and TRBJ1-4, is DVKVTQSSRYLVKRTGEKVFLECVQDMDHENMFWYRQDPGLGLRLIYFSYDVKMKEKGDIPEGYSVSREKKERFSLILESASTNQTSMYLCASSRQGSTNEKLFFGSGTQLSVL.

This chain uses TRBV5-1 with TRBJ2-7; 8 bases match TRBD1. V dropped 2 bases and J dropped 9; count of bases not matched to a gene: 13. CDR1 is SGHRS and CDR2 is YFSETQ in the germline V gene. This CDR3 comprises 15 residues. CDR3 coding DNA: TGCGCCAGCAGCTTTGGACAGGGAGATCGTCGCGGGCAGTACTTC. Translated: CASSFGQGDRRGQYF.

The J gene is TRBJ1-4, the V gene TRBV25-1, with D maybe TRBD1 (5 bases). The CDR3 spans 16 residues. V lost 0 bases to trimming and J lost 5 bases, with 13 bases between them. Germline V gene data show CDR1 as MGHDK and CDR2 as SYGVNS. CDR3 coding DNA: TGTGCCAGCAGTGAATATCCGACGACAGTAAATGAAAAACTGTTTTTT. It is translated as CASSEYPTTVNEKLFF.

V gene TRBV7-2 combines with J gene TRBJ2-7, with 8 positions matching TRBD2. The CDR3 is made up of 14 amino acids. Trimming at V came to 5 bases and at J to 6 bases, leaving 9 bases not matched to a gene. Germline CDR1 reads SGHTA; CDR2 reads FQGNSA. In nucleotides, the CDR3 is TGTGCCAGCAGCGCAAGCGGGAGTTACCGCGAGCAGTACTTC. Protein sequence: CASSASGSYREQYF.

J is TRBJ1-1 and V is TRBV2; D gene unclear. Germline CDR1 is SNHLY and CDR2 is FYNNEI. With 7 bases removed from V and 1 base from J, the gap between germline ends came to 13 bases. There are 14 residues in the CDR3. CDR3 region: CASNPGISNTEAFF. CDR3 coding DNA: TGTGCCAGCAACCCGGGAATTTCGAACACTGAAGCTTTCTTT.

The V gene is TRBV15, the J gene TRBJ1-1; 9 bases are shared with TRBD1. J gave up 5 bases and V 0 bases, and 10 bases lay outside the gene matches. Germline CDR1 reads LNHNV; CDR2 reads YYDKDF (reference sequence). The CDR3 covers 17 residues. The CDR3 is CATSRDRWGQGSTEAFF. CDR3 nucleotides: TGTGCCACCAGCAGAGATCGTTGGGGACAGGGTTCAACTGAAGCTTTCTTT.

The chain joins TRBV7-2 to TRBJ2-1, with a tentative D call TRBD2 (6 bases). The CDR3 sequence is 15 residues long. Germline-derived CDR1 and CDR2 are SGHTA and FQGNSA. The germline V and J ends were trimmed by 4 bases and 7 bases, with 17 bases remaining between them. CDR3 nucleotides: TGTGCCAGCAGCTGGGGTTGGCAGGCGGGGAATGAGCAGTTCTTC. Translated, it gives CASSWGWQAGNEQFF. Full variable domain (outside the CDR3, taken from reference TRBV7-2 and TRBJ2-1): GAGVSQSPSNKVTEKGKDVELRCDPISGHTALYWYRQSLGQGLEFLIYFQGNSAPDKSGLPSDRFSAERTGGSVSTLTIQRTQQEDSAVYLCASSWGWQAGNEQFFGPGTRLTVL.

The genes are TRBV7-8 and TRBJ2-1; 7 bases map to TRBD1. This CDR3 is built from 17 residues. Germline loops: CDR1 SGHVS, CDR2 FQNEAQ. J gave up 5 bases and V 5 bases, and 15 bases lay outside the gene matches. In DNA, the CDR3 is TGTGCCAGCAGCAAAGACGGGTGGGGGACAGAGAACAATGAGCAGTTCTTC. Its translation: CASSKDGWGTENNEQFF.

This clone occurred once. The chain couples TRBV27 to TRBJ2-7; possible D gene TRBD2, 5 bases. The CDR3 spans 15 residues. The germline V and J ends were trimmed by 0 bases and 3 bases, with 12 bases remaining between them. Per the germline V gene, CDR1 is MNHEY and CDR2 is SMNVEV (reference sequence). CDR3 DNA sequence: TGTGCCAGCAGTTTATCAAGAGGGCCTATCTACGAGCAGTACTTC. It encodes CASSLSRGPIYEQYF.

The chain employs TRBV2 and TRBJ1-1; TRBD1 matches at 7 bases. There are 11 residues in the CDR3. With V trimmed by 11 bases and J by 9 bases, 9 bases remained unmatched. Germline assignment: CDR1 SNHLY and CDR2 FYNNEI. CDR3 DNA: TGTGCCGTTACGGACAGGCTCAAAGCTTTCTTT. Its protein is CAVTDRLKAFF.

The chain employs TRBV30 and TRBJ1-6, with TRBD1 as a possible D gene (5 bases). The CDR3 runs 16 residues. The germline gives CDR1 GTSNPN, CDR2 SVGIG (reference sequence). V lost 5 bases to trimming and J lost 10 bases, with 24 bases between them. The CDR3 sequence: CAWRGTDGFEGSPLHF. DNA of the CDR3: TGTGCCTGGCGAGGGACGGATGGGTTCGAGGGCTCACCCCTCCACTTT.

The CDR3 reads CASSPQGPAGNTIYF. The DNA for the CDR3 is TGCGCCAGCAGCCCACAGGGGCCCGCTGGAAACACCATATATTTT. This sequence joins TRBV5-1 and TRBJ1-3, with 7 positions matching TRBD1. The V segment lost 4 bases and the J segment 2 bases; nucleotides outside the gene matches: 6. CDR1 and CDR2 from the germline V gene are SGHRS and YFSETQ. The CDR3 spans 15 residues.

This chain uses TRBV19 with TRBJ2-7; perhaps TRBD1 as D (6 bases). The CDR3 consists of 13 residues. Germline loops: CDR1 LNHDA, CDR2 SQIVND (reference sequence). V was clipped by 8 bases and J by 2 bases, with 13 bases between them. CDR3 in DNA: TGTGCCAGTTCGCAGGGGTCCGCCTACGAGCAGTACTTC. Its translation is CASSQGSAYEQYF.